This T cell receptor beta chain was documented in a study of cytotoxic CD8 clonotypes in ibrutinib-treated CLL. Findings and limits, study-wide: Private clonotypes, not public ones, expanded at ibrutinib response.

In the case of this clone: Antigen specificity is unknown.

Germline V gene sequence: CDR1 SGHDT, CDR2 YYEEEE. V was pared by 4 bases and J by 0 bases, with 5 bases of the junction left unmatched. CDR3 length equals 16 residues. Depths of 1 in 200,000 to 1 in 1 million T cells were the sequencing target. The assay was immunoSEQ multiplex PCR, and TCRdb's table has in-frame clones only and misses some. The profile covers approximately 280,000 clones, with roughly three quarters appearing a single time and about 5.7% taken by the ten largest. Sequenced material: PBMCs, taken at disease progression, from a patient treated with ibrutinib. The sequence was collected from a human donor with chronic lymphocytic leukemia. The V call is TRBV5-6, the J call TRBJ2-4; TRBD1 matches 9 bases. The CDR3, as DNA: TGTGCCAGCAGCACGGGACAGGGACTAGCCAAAAACATTCAGTACTTC. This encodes CASSTGQGLAKNIQYF.